One T cell receptor beta chain is described in this entry. These data originate in a study of shared T cell receptors in the human thymus. This CDR3 spans 12 amino acids. From germline, CDR1 is MDHEN and CDR2 SYDVKM. V lost 6 bases, J lost 6 bases, and 12 bases lay in between. Here immunoSEQ multiplex PCR was the method, and the copy in TCRdb shows in-frame clones only, minus some. The table has roughly 410,000 clones, approximately 95% seen once. The sequenced sample consisted of thymocytes. The chain employs TRBV28 and TRBJ2-7; no reliable D call. This clonotype originated in a human donor. CDR3 loop: CASRGIQVEQYF. The CDR3 DNA is TGTGCCAGCAGGGGAATTCAGGTCGAGCAGTACTTC. The full variable domain, with the rest looked up from reference TRBV28 and TRBJ2-7, is DVKVTQSSRYLVKRTGEKVFLECVQDMDHENMFWYRQDPGLGLRLIYFSYDVKMKEKGDIPEGYSVSREKKERFSLILESASTNQTSMYLCASRGIQVEQYFGPGTRLTVT.